This is a list of T cell receptor beta chains from one sample in a study of OX40 agonist ivuxolimab in advanced cancers. TCRdb's table, derived via immunoSEQ multiplex PCR, lists solely in-frame clones and lacks some. The profile covers about 81,000 clones, with more than 70% appearing a single time and approximately 0.45% taken by the ten largest. The sample in question was CD4+ or CD8+ T cells sorted from blood, obtained in a trial of the OX40 agonist ivuxolimab. The source is an adult with an advanced solid tumor such as melanoma, head and neck, liver or kidney cancer. CDR3s include the opening cysteine and the closing phenylalanine or tryptophan. Fields, in order: clone size, V gene, J gene, D gene, CDR3 protein, CDR3 DNA. A D gene is named only where the DNA matches it firmly. The size field is filled for only some rows; it gives once, few, many or a size class.

-	TRBV4-1	TRBJ2-2	-	CASSQDQGHRVGGNTGELFF	TGCGCCAGCAGCCAAGACCAGGGTCACCGTGTGGGGGGGAACACCGGGGAGCTGTTTTTT
-	TRBV19	TRBJ1-2	-	CASSLTGWHGYTF	TGTGCCAGTAGCCTAACAGGGTGGCATGGCTACACCTTC
-	TRBV18	TRBJ1-5	-	CASSPRMDQPQHF	TGTGCCAGCTCACCCCGCATGGATCAGCCCCAGCATTTT
-	TRBV18	TRBJ2-5	-	CACRPAGPGIPTGETQYF	TGTGCCTGCCGGCCAGCTGGTCCGGGTATCCCCACCGGAGAGACCCAGTACTTC
-	TRBV6-1	TRBJ1-2	TRBD1	CASTFDRVGYYGYTF	TGTGCCAGCACCTTCGACAGGGTTGGTTACTATGGCTACACCTTC
-	TRBV9	TRBJ2-7	-	CASSVGGITYEQYF	TGTGCCAGCAGCGTAGGGGGAATAACCTACGAGCAGTACTTC
-	TRBV18	TRBJ2-1	-	CASSPIRGQNYNEQFF	TGTGCCAGCTCACCAATTCGAGGACAGAACTACAATGAGCAGTTCTTC
-	TRBV7-2	TRBJ2-5	TRBD2	CASTGRGAQETQYF	TGTGCCAGCACGGGGCGGGGGGCACAAGAGACCCAGTACTTC
-	TRBV6-5	TRBJ1-1	-	CAIKQGGINTEAFF	TGTGCCATCAAACAGGGTGGGATAAACACTGAAGCTTTCTTT
-	TRBV10-2	TRBJ2-3	-	CASSGGTVLDTQYF	TGCGCCAGCAGCGGTGGTACAGTGTTGGATACGCAGTATTTT
once	TRBV28	TRBJ1-1	-	CASIGRLNTEAFF	TGTGCCAGCATTGGGCGGCTGAACACTGAAGCTTTCTTT
-	TRBV5-4	TRBJ1-6	-	CASSFGPKEPLHF	TGTGCCAGCAGCTTCGGTCCGAAGGAACCCCTCCACTTT
once	TRBV29-1	TRBJ1-2	-	CSVEGGDDGYTF	TGCAGCGTTGAAGGAGGTGACGATGGCTACACCTTC